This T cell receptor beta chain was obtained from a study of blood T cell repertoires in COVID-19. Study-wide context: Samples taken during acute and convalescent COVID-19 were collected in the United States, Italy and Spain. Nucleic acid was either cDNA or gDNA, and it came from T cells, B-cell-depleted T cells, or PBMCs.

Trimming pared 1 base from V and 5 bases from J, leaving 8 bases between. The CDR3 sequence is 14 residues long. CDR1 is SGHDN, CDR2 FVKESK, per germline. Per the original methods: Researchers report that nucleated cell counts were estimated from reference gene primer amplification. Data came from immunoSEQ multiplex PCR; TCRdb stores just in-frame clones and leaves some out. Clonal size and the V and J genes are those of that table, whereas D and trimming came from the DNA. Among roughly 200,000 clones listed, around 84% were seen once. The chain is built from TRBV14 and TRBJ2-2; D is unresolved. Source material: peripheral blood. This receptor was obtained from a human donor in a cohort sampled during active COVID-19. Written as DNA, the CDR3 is TGTGCCAGCAGCCAAGGGTGGAGAACCGGGGAGCTGTTTTTT. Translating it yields CASSQGWRTGELFF.